This T cell receptor (beta chain) was sequenced in a study of T cells in Graves' hyperthyroidism and ophthalmopathy. Researchers barred patients who had uncontrolled infection, other autoimmune disease, pregnancy or lactation. This clonotype was observed at least ten times. The antigen is undetermined. RNA transcripts yielded amplified TCR beta CDR3 regions. When the TCR CDR3 underwent first-round RT-PCR, the HTBI primer set was used. TCRdb re-derived calls from the multiplex PCR reads in MiXCR, one entry per CDR3 protein. Of hundreds of thousands of distinct CDR3 sequences detected, 30% to 40% appear once; the ten largest clones hold roughly 30%. Study observations and caveats: Separating ophthalmopathy from stable hyperthyroidism was achieved by a 13 V-J model.

Germline CDR1 ENHRY, CDR2 SYGVKD. The CDR3 consists of 15 residues. V was pared by 6 bases and J by 0 bases, with 5 bases of the junction left unmatched. Sequenced sample: blood. The sequence was collected from a woman aged 40 to 50 with Graves' hyperthyroidism. This chain uses TRBV10-3 with TRBJ1-1; 9 positions match TRBD1. For the CDR3, the DNA is TGTGCCATCAGCGACAGGGGGAGCCTGAACACTGAAGCTTTCTTT. Protein sequence: CAISDRGSLNTEAFF.